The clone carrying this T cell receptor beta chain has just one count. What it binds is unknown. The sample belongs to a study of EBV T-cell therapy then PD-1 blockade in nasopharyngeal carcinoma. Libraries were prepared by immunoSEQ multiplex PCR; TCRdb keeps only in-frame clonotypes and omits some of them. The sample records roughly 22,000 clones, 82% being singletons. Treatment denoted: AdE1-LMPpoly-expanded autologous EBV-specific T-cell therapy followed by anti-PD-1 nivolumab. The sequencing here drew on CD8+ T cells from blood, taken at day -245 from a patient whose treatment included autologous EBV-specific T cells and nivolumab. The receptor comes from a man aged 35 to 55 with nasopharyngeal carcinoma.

CDR3 region: CASSLGRIGYEQYF. CDR3 sequence (DNA): TGTGCCAGCAGCTTAGGGAGGATCGGCTACGAGCAGTACTTC. V gene TRBV7-6 combines with J gene TRBJ2-7; TRBD2 might be the D (5 bases). The CDR3 runs 14 residues. CDR1 is SGHVS and CDR2 is FNYEAQ in the germline V gene. V was cut by 1 base and J by 3 bases, with 10 bases left in between. Based on the CDR3 plus reference TRBV7-6 and TRBJ2-7, the full variable domain is GAGVSQSPRYKVTKRGQDVALRCDPISGHVSLYWYRQALGQGPEFLTYFNYEAQQDKSGLPNDRFSAERPEGSISTLTIQRTEQRDSAMYRCASSLGRIGYEQYFGPGTRLTVT.